A selection of T cell receptor beta chains follows, all from one sample in a study of T cell responses to AZD1222 COVID-19 vaccine. The method was immunoSEQ multiplex PCR; TCRdb's version includes in-frame clones alone and lacks a portion of them. In the table there are some 150,000 clones, under 95% of which are singletons. This material consisted of peripheral blood, taken 28 days after the second AZD1222 dose. The receptor set was obtained from an adult who received the AZD1222 COVID-19 vaccine. The CDR3 runs from the conserved cysteine through the conserved F or W. A D gene is named only where the DNA matches it firmly. Expanded clones are given a class, and other clones once, few, many or no size at all.

D gene	V gene	J gene	clone size	CDR3 DNA	CDR3 protein
TRBD1	TRBV18	TRBJ1-1	NA	TGTGCCAGCTCTCCCGGACAGGGGGCAATGAACACTGAAGCTTTCTTT	CASSPGQGAMNTEAFF
NA	TRBV5-4	TRBJ2-2	NA	TGTGCCAGCAGTACCTTTGCGAACACCGGGGAGCTGTTTTTT	CASSTFANTGELFF
TRBD1	TRBV5-1	TRBJ2-1	NA	TGCGCCAGCAAGGCGGGACAGGGAAACAATGAGCAGTTCTTC	CASKAGQGNNEQFF
NA	TRBV10-1	TRBJ2-5	NA	TGCGCCAGCAGTGGATACCAAGAGACCCAGTACTTC	CASSGYQETQYF
NA	TRBV7-9	TRBJ1-5	NA	TGTGCCAGCAGCTCAGTGGACGGTAGCAATCAGCCCCAGCATTTT	CASSSVDGSNQPQHF
TRBD2	TRBV5-5	TRBJ2-1	NA	TGTGCCAGCAGCTTGAAGAGCGGGGCCTTTCAAAGGGAGTTCTTC	CASSLKSGAFQREFF
NA	TRBV7-2	TRBJ1-5	few	TGTGCCAGCAGCTCGGACCCGAGAAATCAGCCCCAGCATTTT	CASSSDPRNQPQHF
NA	TRBV9	TRBJ2-5	NA	TGTGCCAGCAGCGTAGACCCGTTGCAAGAGACCCAGTACTTC	CASSVDPLQETQYF
NA	TRBV2	TRBJ1-2	NA	TGTGCCAGCAGTGAGCAACAGATATCCTATGGCTACACCTTC	CASSEQQISYGYTF
TRBD1	TRBV2	TRBJ1-3	NA	TGTGCCAGCAGCAAAGGACAGGGCGCTGGAAACACCATATATTTT	CASSKGQGAGNTIYF
TRBD1	TRBV6-5	TRBJ2-7	NA	TGTGCCAGCAGTTACGACAGGGAAAGGAGTTCCTACGAGCAGTACTTC	CASSYDRERSSYEQYF
NA	TRBV5-1	TRBJ2-2	NA	TGCGCCAGCAGCCCTACCCGGGACTCACGAAGAATGACCGGGGAGCTGTTTTTT	CASSPTRDSRRMTGELFF
NA	TRBV11-2	TRBJ2-7	NA	TGTGCCAGCAGCTTAGGAGGGATAGAGCAGTACTTC	CASSLGGIEQYF
NA	TRBV19	TRBJ2-2	NA	TGTGCCAGTAGTATTGGTGGAGGGGGGAGGGCCGGGGAGCTGTTTTTT	CASSIGGGGRAGELFF
TRBD1	TRBV4-1	TRBJ2-3	once	TGCGCCAGCAGCCGATTGGACAGGGGAGCAGATACGCAGTATTTT	CASSRLDRGADTQYF
NA	TRBV27	TRBJ2-7	once	TGTGCCAGCAGTTCCCCCAGCAGGACCCAATGGGCCGAGCAGTACTTC	CASSSPSRTQWAEQYF
TRBD2	TRBV5-1	TRBJ2-7	NA	TGCGCCAGCAGCTTGTTGGTAGCGGGAGGTAATCCCTACGAGCAGTACTTC	CASSLLVAGGNPYEQYF
TRBD1	TRBV7-6	TRBJ1-1	NA	TGTGCCAGCAGCCCCCGGACAGGTTTGAACACTGAAGCTTTCTTT	CASSPRTGLNTEAFF
NA	TRBV27	TRBJ1-6	NA	TGTGCCAGCAGTTTATCTAGACGGGGAGGGGACTATCACTCACCCCTCCACTTT	CASSLSRRGGDYHSPLHF
NA	TRBV11-2	TRBJ2-1	NA	TGTGCCAGCAGCTTAGGCCCCGGAGGGGGGGCAAATGAGCAGTTCTTC	CASSLGPGGGANEQFF
NA	TRBV21-1	TRBJ2-3	NA	TGTGCCAGCCGGACTGGCACAGATACGCAGTATTTT	CASRTGTDTQYF
TRBD1	TRBV11-2	TRBJ1-2	NA	TGTGCCAGCAGCCCCCCTGGACAGGGGTACGACTACACCTTC	CASSPPGQGYDYTF
TRBD1	TRBV6-2/TRBV6-3	TRBJ1-5	NA	TGTGCCAGCAGTTACAGGACAGGGTACAATCAGCCCCAGCATTTT	CASSYRTGYNQPQHF
NA	TRBV9	TRBJ2-5	NA	TGTGCCAGCAGCTCTGGGAGCGAATCCCCCCAAGAGACCCAGTACTTC	CASSSGSESPQETQYF
TRBD1	TRBV5-1	TRBJ2-1	NA	TGCGCCAGCAGCTTGGGGGACAGGGGGCTCAGGGATGAGCAGTTCTTC	CASSLGDRGLRDEQFF
TRBD1	TRBV4-1	TRBJ1-2	NA	TGCGCCAGCAGCCAAGAATGGACAGGGCTCTATGGCTACACCTTC	CASSQEWTGLYGYTF
TRBD2	TRBV9	TRBJ2-7	once	TGTGCCAGCAGCGCCGCCGGGACTAGCAGCTACGAGCAGTACTTC	CASSAAGTSSYEQYF
TRBD1	TRBV19	TRBJ1-4	NA	TGTGCCAGTAGTCCCGGGACAGGGGGTGAAGAAAAACTGTTTTTT	CASSPGTGGEEKLFF